The present T cell receptor beta chain was sequenced within a study of cytotoxic CD8 clonotypes in ibrutinib-treated CLL. Regarding the study as a whole: Having risen at ibrutinib response, clonality had fallen back toward baseline by progression.

Produced via immunoSEQ multiplex PCR; TCRdb's table is partial and in-frame only. The sample carries about 92,000 clones, roughly four fifths recorded once. V dropped 8 bases and J dropped 6; count of bases not matched to a gene: 10. Germline loops: CDR1 MNHNS, CDR2 SASEGT. The CDR3 has 13 amino acids. Concerning this clone: The antigen is unknown.

This clonotype originated in a human donor with chronic lymphocytic leukemia. The J gene is TRBJ2-7, the V gene TRBV6-1, with 7 nucleotides matching TRBD1. The specimen was PBMCs, collected after 24 months of ibrutinib treatment. The CDR3 nucleotides are TGTGCCAGCGAAGTCCTGACAGGGAGCGAGCAGTACTTC. Protein product: CASEVLTGSEQYF.